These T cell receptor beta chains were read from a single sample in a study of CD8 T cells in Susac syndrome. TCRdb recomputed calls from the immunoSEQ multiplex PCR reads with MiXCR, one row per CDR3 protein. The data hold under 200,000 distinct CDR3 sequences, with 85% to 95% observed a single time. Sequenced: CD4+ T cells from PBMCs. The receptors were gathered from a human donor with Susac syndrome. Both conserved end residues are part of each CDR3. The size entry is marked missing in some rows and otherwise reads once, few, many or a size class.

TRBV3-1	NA	CASSRTGFQLEQYF
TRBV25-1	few	CASRAASGGQETQYF
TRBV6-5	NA	CASSHPDTEAFF
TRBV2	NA	CAIRTGKADTQYF
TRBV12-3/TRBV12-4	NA	CASSYTGAGNTIYF
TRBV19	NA	CASSIGQGGNQPQHF
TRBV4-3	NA	CASSQEFNNYGYTF
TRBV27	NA	CASRTQGASQPQHF
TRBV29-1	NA	CSDRGFRGYTF
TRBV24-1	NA	CATSDTTQQETQYF
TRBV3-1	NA	CASSQATGVGNTEAFF
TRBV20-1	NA	CSAREAETGNTIYF
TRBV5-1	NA	CAPQLYYGYTF
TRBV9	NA	CASSASPVGTEAFF
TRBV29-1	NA	CSVVGQGNYGYTF
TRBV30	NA	CAWNQGGEKLFF
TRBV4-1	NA	CASSQDPWGGSEAFF
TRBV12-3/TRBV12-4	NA	CASSLTTGEGGYTF
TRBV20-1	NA	CSAAAGGPAYEQYF
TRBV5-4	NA	CASSLSPGGDEQYF